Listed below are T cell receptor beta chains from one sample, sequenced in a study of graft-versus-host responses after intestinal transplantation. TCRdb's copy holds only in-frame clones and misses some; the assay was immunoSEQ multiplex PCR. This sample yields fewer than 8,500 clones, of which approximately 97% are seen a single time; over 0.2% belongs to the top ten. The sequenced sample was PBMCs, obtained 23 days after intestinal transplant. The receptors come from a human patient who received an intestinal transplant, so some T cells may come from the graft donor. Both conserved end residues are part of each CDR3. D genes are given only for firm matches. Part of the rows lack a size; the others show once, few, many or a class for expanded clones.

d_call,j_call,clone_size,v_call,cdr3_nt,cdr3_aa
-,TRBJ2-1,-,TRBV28,TGTGCCAGCAGCCCCGTTATTGAGCGGAATTACAATGAGCAGTTCTTC,CASSPVIERNYNEQFF
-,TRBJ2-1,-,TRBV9,TGTGCCAGCAGCGTAGCTGAGAGACCGGTCCACAATGAGCAGTTCTTC,CASSVAERPVHNEQFF
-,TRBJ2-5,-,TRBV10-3,TGTGCCATCAGTGAGTACGGGGGAGCGGACAACGAACTCGAAGAGACCCAGTACTTC,CAISEYGGADNELEETQYF
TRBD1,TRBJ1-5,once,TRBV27,TGTGCCAGCAGTTCCGGACAGGGGGTAGCAAGGCCCCAGCATTTT,CASSSGQGVARPQHF
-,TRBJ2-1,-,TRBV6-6,TGTGCCAGCCTTCCCGGAACATGGACTGAGCAGTTCTTC,CASLPGTWTEQFF
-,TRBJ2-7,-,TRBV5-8,TGTGCCAGCAGCCCCCGTCAGTTACCCTACGAGCAGTACTTC,CASSPRQLPYEQYF
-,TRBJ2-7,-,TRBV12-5,TGTGCTAGTGCAAAACCGGGGGCGGCCGACGGTTACGAGCAGTACTTC,CASAKPGAADGYEQYF
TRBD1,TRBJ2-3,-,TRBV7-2,TGTGCCAGCAGCACGACAGGGGGCACAGATACGCAGTATTTT,CASSTTGGTDTQYF
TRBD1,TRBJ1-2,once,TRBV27,TGTGCCAGCAGTCCCCGCGGGCAGGGGGGTGGCTACACCTTC,CASSPRGQGGGYTF
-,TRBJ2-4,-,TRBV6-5,TGTGCCAGCAGTTACTCGTGGAGCTTGGGCAAAAACATTCAGTACTTC,CASSYSWSLGKNIQYF
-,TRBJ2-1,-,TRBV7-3,TGTGCCAGCAGCTTGGACGGTTACAATGAGCAGTTCTTC,CASSLDGYNEQFF
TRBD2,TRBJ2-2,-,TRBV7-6,TGTGCCAGCAGCTTAGTTAGGGCTAGCGGGAGGTTCGCCGGGGAGCTGTTTTTT,CASSLVRASGRFAGELFF
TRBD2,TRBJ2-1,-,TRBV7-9,TGTGCCAGCAGCCCGGGACTAGCGGAGTACAATGAGCAGTTCTTC,CASSPGLAEYNEQFF
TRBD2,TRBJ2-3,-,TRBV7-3,TGTGCCAGCAGCTTTGGTTGGCGGGGAGGGTGGGCAGATACGCAGTATTTT,CASSFGWRGGWADTQYF
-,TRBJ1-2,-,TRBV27,TGTGCCAGCAGTTTGTCAGGGAACTATGGCTACACCTTC,CASSLSGNYGYTF
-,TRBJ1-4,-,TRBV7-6,TGTGCCAGCAGCTTAGACCCCGGGGGGGGTGATGAAAAACTGTTTTTT,CASSLDPGGGDEKLFF
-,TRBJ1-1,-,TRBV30,TGTGCCTGGGAGGGACATCGGAACACTGAAGCTTTCTTT,CAWEGHRNTEAFF
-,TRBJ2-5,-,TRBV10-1,TGCGCCAGCAGTGACGGCGGGAGAGGGGGAGCGACCCAGTACTTC,CASSDGGRGGATQYF
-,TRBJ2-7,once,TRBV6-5,TGTGCCAGCAGCCCGGGGGTCTCCTACGAGCAGTACTTC,CASSPGVSYEQYF
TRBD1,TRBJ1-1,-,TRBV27,TGTGCCAGCAGTCTTATCGGAGGGGGCGGGGATGCTTTCTTT,CASSLIGGGGDAFF
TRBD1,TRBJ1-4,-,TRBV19,TGTGCCAGTAGTACGCCAGGGGGCGATGAAAAACTGTTTTTT,CASSTPGGDEKLFF
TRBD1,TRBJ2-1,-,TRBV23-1,TGCGCCAGGACAGCTATCGGTACCGGGACAGGGGCTAGTAATGAGCAGTTCTTC,CARTAIGTGTGASNEQFF
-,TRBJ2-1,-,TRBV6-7,TGTGCCAGCAGTTACTCGGCCATTTTCCCACAGGGTGAGCAGTTCTTC,CASSYSAIFPQGEQFF
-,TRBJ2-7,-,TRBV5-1,TGCGCCAGCAGCTTGGGGCAGATCGAGTACGAGCAGTACTTC,CASSLGQIEYEQYF
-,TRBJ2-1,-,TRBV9,TGTGCCAGCAGCGTAGACGACCTACGTTTAGTCTTC,CASSVDDLRLVF
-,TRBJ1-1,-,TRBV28,TGTGCCAGCAGTTCCGGGAGGGAATACGCTGAAGCTTTCTTT,CASSSGREYAEAFF
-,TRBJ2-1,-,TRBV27,TGTGCCAGCAGTTTGGCGGGACCACACTACAATGAGCAGTTCTTC,CASSLAGPHYNEQFF
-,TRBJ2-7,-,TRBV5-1,TGCGCCAGCAGCGTCCGGGACGGAATCTCCTACGAGCAGTACTTC,CASSVRDGISYEQYF
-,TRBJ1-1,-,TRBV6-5,TGTGCCAGCAGCTACGGGGCGGGGGGCATCGCTGAAGCTTTCTTT,CASSYGAGGIAEAFF
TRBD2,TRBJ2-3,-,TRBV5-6,TGTGCCAGCACGACTAGCGGAAGAGATACGCAGTATTTT,CASTTSGRDTQYF
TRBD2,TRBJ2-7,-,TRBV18,TGTGCCAGCTCAACTACGACTGACCTAGCGGGATTGTGGGGCTACGAGCAGTACTTC,CASSTTTDLAGLWGYEQYF
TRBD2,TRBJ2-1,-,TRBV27,TGTGCCAGCAGTTTGCGGGGGTTCAATGAGCAGTTCTTC,CASSLRGFNEQFF
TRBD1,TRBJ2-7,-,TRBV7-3,TGTGCCAGCAGCTCGACAGGGCGCGACGAGCAGTACTTC,CASSSTGRDEQYF
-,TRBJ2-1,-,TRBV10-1,TGCGCCAGCAGTGAGCGTCGGACGGGAGTCCGCAATGAGCAGTTCTTC,CASSERRTGVRNEQFF
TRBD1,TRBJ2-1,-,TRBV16,TGTGCCAGCAGCCAAGGGACAGGTGGATCCTACAATGAGCAGTTCTTC,CASSQGTGGSYNEQFF
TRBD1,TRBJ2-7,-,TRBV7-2,TGTGCCAGCAGCTCCCGGGACAGGGTATTCGAGCAGTACTTC,CASSSRDRVFEQYF
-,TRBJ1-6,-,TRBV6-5,TGTGCCAGCAGTTACTCCCCTGACGGGGGTTCACCCCTCCACTTT,CASSYSPDGGSPLHF
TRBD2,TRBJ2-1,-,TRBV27,TGTGCCAGCAGTCCAGGACTAGCGGGGTACAATGAGCAGTTCTTC,CASSPGLAGYNEQFF
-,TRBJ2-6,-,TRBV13,TGTGCCAGCAGCTTAACGAGTACAGGGGCCAACGTCCTGACTTTC,CASSLTSTGANVLTF
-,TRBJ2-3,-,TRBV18,TGTGCCAGCTCACCACCCCCCGCCACAGATACGCAGTATTTT,CASSPPPATDTQYF
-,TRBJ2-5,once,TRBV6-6,TGTGCCAGCAGTTCCCTTGAGGTGGTGGGGCCCCAGTACTTC,CASSSLEVVGPQYF
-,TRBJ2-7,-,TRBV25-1,TGTGCCAGCAGTGAACCTGGGGGACTCGAGCAGTACTTC,CASSEPGGLEQYF
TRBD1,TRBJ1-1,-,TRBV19,TGTGCCAGTAGTATGGGTGAGGGGGCGAACACTGAAGCTTTCTTT,CASSMGEGANTEAFF
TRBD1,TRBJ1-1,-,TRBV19,TGTGCCAGTAGACGAAGGGGGCTGGACACTGAAGCTTTCTTT,CASRRRGLDTEAFF